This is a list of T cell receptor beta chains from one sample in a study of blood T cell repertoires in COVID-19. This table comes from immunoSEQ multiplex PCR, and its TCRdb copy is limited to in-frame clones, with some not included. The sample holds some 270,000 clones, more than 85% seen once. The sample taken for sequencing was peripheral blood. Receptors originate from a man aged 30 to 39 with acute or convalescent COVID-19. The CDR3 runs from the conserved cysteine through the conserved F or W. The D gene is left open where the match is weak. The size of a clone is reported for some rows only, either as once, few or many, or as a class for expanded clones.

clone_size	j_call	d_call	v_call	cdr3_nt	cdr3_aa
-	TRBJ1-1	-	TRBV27	TGTGCCAGCATCCTGCCGGGGGGCACTGAAGCTTTCTTT	CASILPGGTEAFF
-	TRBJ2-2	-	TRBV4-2	TGTGCCAGCAGCCAAGGAACAGGGACGGTCACCGGGGAGCTGTTTTTT	CASSQGTGTVTGELFF
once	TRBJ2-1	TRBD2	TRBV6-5	TGTGCCAGCAGCCGCAGTAGCGGGGGATACAATGAGCAGTTCTTC	CASSRSSGGYNEQFF
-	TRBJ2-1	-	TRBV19	TGTGCCAGTAAGGAGTTTACCTACAATGAGCAGTTCTTC	CASKEFTYNEQFF
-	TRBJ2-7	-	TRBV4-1	TGCGCCAGCAGGGGACAGAGGGGAGGCGAGCAGTACTTC	CASRGQRGGEQYF
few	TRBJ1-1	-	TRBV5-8	TGTGCCAGCAGCTTGGACGGGGAGGTGAACACTGAAGCTTTCTTT	CASSLDGEVNTEAFF
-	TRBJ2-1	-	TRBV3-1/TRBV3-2	TGTGCCAGCAGCCAAGCACTCGGGGGTGAGCAGTTCTTC	CASSQALGGEQFF
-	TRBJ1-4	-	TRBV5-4	TGTGCCAGCAGTCCGGCGGGCACTAATGAAAAACTGTTTTTT	CASSPAGTNEKLFF
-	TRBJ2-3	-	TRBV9	TGTGCCAGCAGCCGACTAGCAGATACGCAGTATTTT	CASSRLADTQYF
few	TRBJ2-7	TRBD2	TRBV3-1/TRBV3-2	TGTGCCAGCAGCTACCCGGGACTAACCTACGAGCAGTACTTC	CASSYPGLTYEQYF
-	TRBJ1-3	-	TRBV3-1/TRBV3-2	TGTGCCAGCAGCCAAATAGACAACTCTGGAAACACCATATATTTT	CASSQIDNSGNTIYF
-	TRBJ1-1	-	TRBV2	TGTGCCAGCAGTGATAGCCGAATGAACACTGAAGCTTTCTTT	CASSDSRMNTEAFF
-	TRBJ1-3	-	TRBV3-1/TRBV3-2	TGTGCCAGCAGCCAAGGCCAGGGGTATGGAAACACCATATATTTT	CASSQGQGYGNTIYF
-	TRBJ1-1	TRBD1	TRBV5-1	TGCGCCAGCAGCCGCGACAGGGACACTGAAGCTTTCTTT	CASSRDRDTEAFF
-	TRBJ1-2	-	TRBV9	TGTGCCAGCAGGGATTCGGGATTTCGGTATGGCTACACCTTC	CASRDSGFRYGYTF
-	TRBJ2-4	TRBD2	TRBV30	TGTGCCGGAGGTCGGGGGGGCTTGAACATTCAGTACTTC	CAGGRGGLNIQYF
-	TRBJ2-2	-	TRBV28	TGTGCCAGCAGTTTTCTGAACACCGGGGAGCTGTTTTTT	CASSFLNTGELFF
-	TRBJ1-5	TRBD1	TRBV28	TGTGCCAGCCGTTTAGGAGCAGGGGGCTATCAGCCCCAGCATTTT	CASRLGAGGYQPQHF
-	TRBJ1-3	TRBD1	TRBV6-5	TGTGCCAGCAGTTCCGGGGACAGGGGGCTTTCGGACACCATATATTTT	CASSSGDRGLSDTIYF
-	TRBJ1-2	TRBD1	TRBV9	TGTGCCAGCAGCCCACGGGGACAGGGGTATGGCTACACCTTC	CASSPRGQGYGYTF
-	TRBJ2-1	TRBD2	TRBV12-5	TGTGCTAGTGGTTCTAGCGGGAGTTCCTACAATGAGCAGTTCTTC	CASGSSGSSYNEQFF
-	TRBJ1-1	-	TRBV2	TGTGCCAGCAGTGACAGGGGTATTTTGAACACTGAAGCTTTCTTT	CASSDRGILNTEAFF
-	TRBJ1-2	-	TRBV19	TGTGCCAGTAGCCAGAGGAGAGATTATGGCTACACCTTC	CASSQRRDYGYTF
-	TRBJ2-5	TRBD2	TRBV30	TGTGCCTGGAGTAATTTTATAGCGGGAGGGCCATGGGAGACCCAGTACTTC	CAWSNFIAGGPWETQYF
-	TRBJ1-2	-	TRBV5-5	TGTGCCAGCAGCCCCAGGGGTATCTATGGCTACACCTTC	CASSPRGIYGYTF